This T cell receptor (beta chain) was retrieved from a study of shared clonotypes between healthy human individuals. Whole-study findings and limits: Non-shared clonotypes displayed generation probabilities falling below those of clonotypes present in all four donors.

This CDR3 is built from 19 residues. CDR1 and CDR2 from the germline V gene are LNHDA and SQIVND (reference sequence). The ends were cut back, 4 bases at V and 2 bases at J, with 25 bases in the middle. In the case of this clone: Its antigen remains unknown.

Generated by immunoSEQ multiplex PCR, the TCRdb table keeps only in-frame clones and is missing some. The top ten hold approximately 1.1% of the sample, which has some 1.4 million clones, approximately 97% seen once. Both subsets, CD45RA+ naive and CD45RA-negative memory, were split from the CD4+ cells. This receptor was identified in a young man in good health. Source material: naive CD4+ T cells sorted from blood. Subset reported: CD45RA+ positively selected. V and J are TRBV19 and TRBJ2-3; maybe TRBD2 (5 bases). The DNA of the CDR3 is TGTGCCAGTAGTAGAAGAGCCGAAGGACTGGCCGGAATCACAGATACGCAGTATTTT. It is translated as CASSRRAEGLAGITDTQYF.